This T cell receptor beta chain is drawn from a study of blood T cell repertoires in COVID-19. Study as a whole: The United States, Italy and Spain supplied acute and convalescent COVID-19 samples.

Per the original methods: From reference gene primer amplification, estimates of nucleated cell counts were derived. Sequencing used immunoSEQ multiplex PCR; TCRdb keeps in-frame clones, though not all of them. V, J and clone size are those of that table, while D and trimming were read from the DNA. The table lists under 200,000 clones, around 84% of them singletons. There are 14 residues in the CDR3. V was shortened by 4 bases and J by 0 bases, with 9 bases between the two germline ends. Germline-derived CDR1 and CDR2 are SGDLS and YYNGEE. Two negative PCRs, clearance, or symptom resolution were required of recovered Cohort 3 donors.

This receptor was identified in a man aged 50 or older who had recovered from COVID-19. Sample: PBMCs or T cells enriched from blood (not recorded which). This chain uses TRBV9 with TRBJ2-3; D is uncertain. Here the CDR3 reads CASSHEMSTDTQYF. As DNA, the CDR3 is TGTGCCAGCAGCCACGAGATGAGCACAGATACGCAGTATTTT.